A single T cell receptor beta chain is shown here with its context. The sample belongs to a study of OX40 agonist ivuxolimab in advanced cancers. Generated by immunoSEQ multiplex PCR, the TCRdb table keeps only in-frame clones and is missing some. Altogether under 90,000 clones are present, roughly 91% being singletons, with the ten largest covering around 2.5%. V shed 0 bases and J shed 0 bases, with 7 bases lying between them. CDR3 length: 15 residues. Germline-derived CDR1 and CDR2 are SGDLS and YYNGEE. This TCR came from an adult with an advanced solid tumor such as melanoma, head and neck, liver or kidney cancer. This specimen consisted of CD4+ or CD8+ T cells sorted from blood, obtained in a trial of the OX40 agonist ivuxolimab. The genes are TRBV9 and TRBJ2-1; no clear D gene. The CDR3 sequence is CASSVDYSSYNEQFF. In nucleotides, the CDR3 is TGTGCCAGCAGCGTAGACTACAGCTCCTACAATGAGCAGTTCTTC.